This T cell receptor beta chain was recovered during a study of lymphopenia after photon versus proton radiotherapy. Study findings and constraints: Better survival with proton therapy was suggested as possible, not demonstrated.

Only in-frame clones appear in the TCRdb table, and some are missing; sequencing was by immunoSEQ multiplex PCR. This sample has 10,000 to 15,000 clones, with approximately 90% found just once. Points on this clone: What it binds is unknown.

Germline assignment: CDR1 SGHAT and CDR2 FQNNGV. Trimming pared 3 bases from V and 5 bases from J, leaving 16 bases between. CDR3 size: 15 residues. Here the sequenced sample was peripheral blood, taken from a patient treated with photon-based radiotherapy. This TCR came from a man aged 55 to 70 with pancreatic cancer. The rearrangement uses TRBV11-2 and TRBJ2-5, with D perhaps TRBD2 (5 bases). In nucleotides, the CDR3 is TGTGCCAGCAGCTTCTCCAGCGGTAGTGGGGAGACCCAGTACTTC. Translation gives CASSFSSGSGETQYF.